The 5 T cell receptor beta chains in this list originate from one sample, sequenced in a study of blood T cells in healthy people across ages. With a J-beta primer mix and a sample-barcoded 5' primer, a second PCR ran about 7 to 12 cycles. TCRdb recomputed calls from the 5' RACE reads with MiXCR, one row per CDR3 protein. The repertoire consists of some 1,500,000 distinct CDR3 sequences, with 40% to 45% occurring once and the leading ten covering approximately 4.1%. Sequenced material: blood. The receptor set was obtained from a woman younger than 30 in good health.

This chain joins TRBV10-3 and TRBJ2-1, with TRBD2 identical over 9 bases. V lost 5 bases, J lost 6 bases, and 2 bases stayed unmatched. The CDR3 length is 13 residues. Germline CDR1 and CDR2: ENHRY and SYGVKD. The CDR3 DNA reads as TGTGCCATCAGTCGCGGGGGGGCCAATGAGCAGTTCTTC. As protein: CAISRGGANEQFF.

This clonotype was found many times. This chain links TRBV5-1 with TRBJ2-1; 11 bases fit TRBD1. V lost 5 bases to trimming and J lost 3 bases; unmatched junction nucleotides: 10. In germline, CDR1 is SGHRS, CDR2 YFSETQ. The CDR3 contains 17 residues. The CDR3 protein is CASRLNPGTGGYNEQFF. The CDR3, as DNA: TGCGCCAGCAGGCTCAATCCCGGGACAGGGGGCTACAATGAGCAGTTCTTC.

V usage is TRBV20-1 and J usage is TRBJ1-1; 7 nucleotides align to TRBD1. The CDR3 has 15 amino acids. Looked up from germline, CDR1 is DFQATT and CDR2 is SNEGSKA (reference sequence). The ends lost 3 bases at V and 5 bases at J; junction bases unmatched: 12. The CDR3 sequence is CSARIGRGPGTEAFF. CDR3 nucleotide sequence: TGCAGTGCTAGGATCGGGAGGGGGCCGGGGACTGAAGCTTTCTTT.

The CDR3 loop is CASSYSGSGFSRTF. As DNA, the CDR3 is TGTGCCAGCAGTTACTCGGGGTCAGGGTTCTCGCGCACCTTC. The chain combines TRBV6-5 with TRBJ1-2, with D possibly TRBD1 on 5 matching bases. Trimming pared 0 bases from V and 13 bases from J, leaving 18 bases between. The CDR3 sequence is 14 residues long. Germline V lookup: CDR1 MNHEY, CDR2 SVGAGI.

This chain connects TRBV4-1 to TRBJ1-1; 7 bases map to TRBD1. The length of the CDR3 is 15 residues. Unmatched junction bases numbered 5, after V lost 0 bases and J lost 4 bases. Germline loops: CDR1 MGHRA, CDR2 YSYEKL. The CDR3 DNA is TGCGCCAGCAGCCAAGATCGGGCAGGGGGCACTGAAGCTTTCTTT. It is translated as CASSQDRAGGTEAFF.